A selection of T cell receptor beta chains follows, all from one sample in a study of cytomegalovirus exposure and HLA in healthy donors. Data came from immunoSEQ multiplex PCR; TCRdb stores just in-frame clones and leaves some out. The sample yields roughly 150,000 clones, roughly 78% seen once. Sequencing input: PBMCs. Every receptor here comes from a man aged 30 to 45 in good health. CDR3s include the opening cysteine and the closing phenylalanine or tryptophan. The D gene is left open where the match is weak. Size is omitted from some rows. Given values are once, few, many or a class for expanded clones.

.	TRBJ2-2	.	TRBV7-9	TGTGCCAGAGAGGTGGGCGGGGAGCTGTTTTTT	CAREVGGELFF
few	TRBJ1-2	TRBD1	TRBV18	TGTGCCAGCTCACCACAGCAGGGGGACTATGGCTACACCTTC	CASSPQQGDYGYTF
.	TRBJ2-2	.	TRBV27	TGTGCCAGCAGTTTATTACCCCCCTCAACTAGCACCGGGGAGCTGTTTTTT	CASSLLPPSTSTGELFF
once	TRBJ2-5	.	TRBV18	TGTGCCAGCTCACTCGGACAGCAAGAGATCCAGTACTTC	CASSLGQQEIQYF
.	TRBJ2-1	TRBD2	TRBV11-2	TGTGCCAGCAGCTTCGGACTAGCGGGAGTCAATGAGCAGTTCTTC	CASSFGLAGVNEQFF
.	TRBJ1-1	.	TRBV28	TGTGCCAGCACCCGATGGGGCCGGGACACTGAAGCTTTCTTT	CASTRWGRDTEAFF
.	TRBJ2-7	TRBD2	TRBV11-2	TGTGCCAGCAGCTTCGGACTAGCGGGCTACGAGCAGTACTTC	CASSFGLAGYEQYF
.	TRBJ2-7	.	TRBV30	TGTGCCTGGAGTGTAATCAACGAGCAGTACTTC	CAWSVINEQYF
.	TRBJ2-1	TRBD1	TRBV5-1	TGCGCCAGCAGCCCCTTGGGACAGCGGAATGAGCAGTTCTTC	CASSPLGQRNEQFF
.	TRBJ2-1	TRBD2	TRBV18	TGTGCCAGCTCACCAACTAGCGGGATGACTCGGGCGGGGCAGTTCTTC	CASSPTSGMTRAGQFF
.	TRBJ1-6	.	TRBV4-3	TGCGCCAGCAGCCAAGAAGGCCACGAGCTGGGCTCACCCCTCCACTTT	CASSQEGHELGSPLHF
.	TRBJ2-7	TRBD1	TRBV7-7	TGTGCTAGCAGCTTAGCGACAGGGGAAGGGTACGAGCAGTACTTC	CASSLATGEGYEQYF
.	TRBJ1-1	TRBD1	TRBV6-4	TGTGCCAGCAGTGACAGACAGGGGGCTTTGGCTTTCTTT	CASSDRQGALAFF
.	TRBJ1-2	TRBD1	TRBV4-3	TGCGCCAGCAGGCTATGGCGGCAGGGGGAAGGTGGCTACACCTTC	CASRLWRQGEGGYTF
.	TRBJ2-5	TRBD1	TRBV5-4	TGTGCCAGCAGCTTGGCTATAGCCGGGACAGGGGGAAAAGAGACCCAGTACTTC	CASSLAIAGTGGKETQYF
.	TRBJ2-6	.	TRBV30	TGTGCCTGGACCCTCGGCAGGCCCGGGGCCAACGTCCTGACTTTC	CAWTLGRPGANVLTF
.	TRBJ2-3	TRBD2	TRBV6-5	TGTGCCAGCAGTTACGCGGGAGAGGCAACAGATACGCAGTATTTT	CASSYAGEATDTQYF
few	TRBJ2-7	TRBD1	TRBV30	TGTGCCTGGACCGATGGGGCAGGGGGCCCCTACGAGCAGTACTTC	CAWTDGAGGPYEQYF
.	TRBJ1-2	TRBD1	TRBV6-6	TGTGCCACCCGGGACAGCCACTATGGCTACACCTTC	CATRDSHYGYTF
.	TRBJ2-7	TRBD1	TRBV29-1	TGCAGCGTCACTCGGCCCGGGACAGGGGATTTCTACGAGCAGTACTTC	CSVTRPGTGDFYEQYF
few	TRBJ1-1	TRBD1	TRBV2	TGTGCCAGCAGTGAACGGGGGACAGTTGAAGCTTTCTTT	CASSERGTVEAFF
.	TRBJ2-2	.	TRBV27	TGTGCCAGCAGTCCGGGACAGAACACCGGGGAGCTGTTTTTT	CASSPGQNTGELFF
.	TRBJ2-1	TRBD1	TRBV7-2	TGTGCCAGCAGCCTGGTTGGGACAGGGGTGTTCTTC	CASSLVGTGVFF
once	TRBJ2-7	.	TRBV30	TGTGCCGCTCAGGCCGGTTCCTACGAGCAGTACTTC	CAAQAGSYEQYF
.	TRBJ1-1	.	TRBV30	TGTGCCTGGAGTAGGAACAGGGCGAACACTGAAGCTTTCTTT	CAWSRNRANTEAFF